The 5 T cell receptor beta chains below were found in one sample sequenced in a study of Ad26.COV2.S vaccination and SARS-CoV-2 variants (dated by TCRdb to the early 2020s). The method behind the library was the immunoSEQ multiplex PCR assay. Entries here come from immuneACCESS through TCRdb and include only in-frame sequences with V and J called. Some clones fail to appear in such tables; in the studies checked, an unresolved V gene covers under half of the shortfall, and the cause of the remainder is unknown. The sample records hundreds of thousands of clones, approximately 86% of which are singletons. About 10% of the sample goes to the ten largest clones. The label giving this sample's treatment or condition can be read as: 15 to 20 received Ad26.COV2.S at low or high dose, single or two shots; about 5 received placebo; per-sample allocation not given. For vaccine and placebo recipients, repertoires were sequenced using samples collected on day 63 after the first injection.

The sequencing used peripheral blood, collected in a trial of Ad26.COV2.S vaccine versus placebo. Source of these receptors: a person between 18 and 65 years old who received the Ad26.COV2.S COVID-19 vaccine or a placebo.

This chain links TRBV5-4 with TRBJ1-2; D not certain. Trimming took off 4 bases at V and 6 bases at J, with 13 bases between the two ends. The CDR3 consists of 13 residues. In germline, CDR1 is SGHNT, CDR2 YYREEE (reference sequence). The CDR3 DNA follows: TGTGCCAGCAGCCATACAGCTTTCAATGGCTACACCTTC. It specifies CASSHTAFNGYTF.

This CDR3 reads CASSWASYEQYF. The CDR3 nucleotides read TGTGCCAGCAGCTGGGCGTCGTACGAGCAGTACTTC. The chain couples TRBV7-2 to TRBJ2-7; D uncertain. Trimming removed 4 bases at V and 4 bases at J, with 8 bases between. CDR1 SGHTA and CDR2 FQGNSA come from the germline V gene. The CDR3 extends over 12 amino acids.

The chain carries TRBV12-3 or TRBV12-4 and TRBJ2-7; no clear D. This CDR3 spans 13 amino acids. Trimming left V 4 bases short and J 2 bases short, with 9 bases between. CDR3 in amino acids: CASSSFPAYEQYF. In DNA, the CDR3 is TGTGCCAGCAGTTCTTTCCCCGCCTACGAGCAGTACTTC.

This sequence joins TRBV4-3 and TRBJ1-1; D unclear. Between the trimmed V and J ends, which lost 0 bases and 1 base, there was a span of 9 bases. The CDR3 totals 15 residues. Germline V lookup: CDR1 LGHNA, CDR2 YSLEER. The CDR3 protein is CASSQDSQPNTEAFF. DNA of the CDR3: TGCGCCAGCAGCCAAGATTCCCAGCCGAACACTGAAGCTTTCTTT.

The chain links TRBV19 to TRBJ2-1; tentatively, D is TRBD1 or TRBD2 (5 bases each). Per germline, CDR1 LNHDA and CDR2 SQIVND (reference sequence). The germline V and J ends were trimmed by 3 bases and 0 bases, with 9 bases remaining between them. There are 15 residues in the CDR3. The CDR3 nucleotides read TGTGCCAGTAGTATGGGGACCAACTCCTACAATGAGCAGTTCTTC. Its protein product is CASSMGTNSYNEQFF.